This T cell receptor (beta chain) originates from a study of vaccination and CD4 T cells after COVID-19. General study findings and limits: Median reactive clonotypes, those recognizing SARS-CoV-2, rose from about 22 to 38, not significantly.

As to treatment: roughly 10-day PBMC culture with coronavirus spike peptide pools or control peptides (ViraFEST assay). Germline V gives CDR1 ENHRY, CDR2 SYGVKD. The CDR3 loop spans 16 amino acids. The junction had 12 bases not matched to a gene; V was cut back by 10 bases and J by 0 bases. About this clonotype: The antigen is not known.

At the Johns Hopkins FTIC core, DNA taken from cultured CD4+ T cells was sequenced by way of the Oncomine TCR Beta short-read assay. In TCRdb, the PCR reads were re-called with MiXCR into one record per CDR3 protein. Among roughly 11,000 distinct CDR3 sequences listed, roughly 72% were seen once. This receptor was obtained from a human donor who had recovered from COVID-19. Sequenced material: CD4+ T cells from blood, cultured in vitro. This sequence joins TRBV10-3 and TRBJ1-5; TRBD1 aligns across 7 bases. CDR3 loop: CATSRTTGPSNQPQHF. The CDR3 bases are TGTGCCACCAGCCGAACGACAGGGCCTAGCAATCAGCCCCAGCATTTT.